The 3 T cell receptor beta chains below come from one sample, sequenced in a study of monozygotic twins with inflammatory bowel disease. Each CDR3 protein gets one entry in TCRdb, which reprocessed the 5' RACE reads and gives no DNA. The sample has hundreds of thousands of distinct CDR3 sequences, and its top ten clones hold more than 2%. The specimen was blood. These receptors all stem from a human donor with ulcerative colitis or Crohn's disease, or a healthy co-twin of an affected twin (not recorded which).

This chain connects TRBV5-1 to TRBJ2-4. CDR3 length equals 15 residues. CDR1 and CDR2 from the germline V gene are SGHRS and YFSETQ. This CDR3 is CASSSTVLGQNIQYF.

The V and J genes are TRBV6-5 and TRBJ2-7. Germline assignment: CDR1 MNHEY and CDR2 SVGAGI. There are 14 residues in the CDR3. The CDR3 reads CASSYLQGYYEQYF.

The chain employs TRBV19 and TRBJ2-7. The CDR3 extends over 14 amino acids. Germline V gives CDR1 LNHDA, CDR2 SQIVND (reference sequence). The CDR3 sequence is CASSISSETYEQYF.